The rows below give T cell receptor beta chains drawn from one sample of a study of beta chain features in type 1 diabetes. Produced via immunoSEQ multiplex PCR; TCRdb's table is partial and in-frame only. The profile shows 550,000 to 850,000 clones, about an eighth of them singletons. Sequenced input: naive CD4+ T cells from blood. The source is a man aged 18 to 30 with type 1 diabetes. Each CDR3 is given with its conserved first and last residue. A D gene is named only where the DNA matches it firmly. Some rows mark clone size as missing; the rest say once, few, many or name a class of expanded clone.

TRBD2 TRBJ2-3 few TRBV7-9 TGTGCCAGCAGCTTAGCGGGACTAGGGGGAGATACGCAGTATTTT CASSLAGLGGDTQYF
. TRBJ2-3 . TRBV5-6 TGTGCCAGCAGCACCGGGGGCAGAGATACGCAGTATTTT CASSTGGRDTQYF
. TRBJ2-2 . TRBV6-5 TGTGCCAGCAGTCCCCCGGACAGGAACACCGGGGAGCTGTTTTTT CASSPPDRNTGELFF
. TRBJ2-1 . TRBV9 TGTGCCAGCAGCGTAGCTGGGATGACGGATCCAGAGCGGCAGTTCTTC CASSVAGMTDPERQFF
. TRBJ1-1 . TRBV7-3 TGTGCCAGCGCCAGAGACTCGAACACTGAAGCTTTCTTT CASARDSNTEAFF
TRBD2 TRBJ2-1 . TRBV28 TGTGCCAGCAGCCCGGGAGGGGGATCCTACAATGAGCAGTTCTTC CASSPGGGSYNEQFF
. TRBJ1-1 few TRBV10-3 TGTGCCATCAGTGAGGTGGCCGTGAACACTGAAGCTTTCTTT CAISEVAVNTEAFF
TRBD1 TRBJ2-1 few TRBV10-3 TGTGCCATCAGCCCCGGGACAGGGGGCAAGAATGAGCAGTTCTTC CAISPGTGGKNEQFF
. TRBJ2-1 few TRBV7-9 TGTGCCAGCAGCGGAGCTGGTCACAACTACAATGAGCAGTTCTTC CASSGAGHNYNEQFF
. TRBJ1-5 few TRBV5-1 TGCGCCAGCAGCTTGGATGGTAGTCAGCCCCAGCATTTT CASSLDGSQPQHF
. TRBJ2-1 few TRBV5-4 TGTGCCAGCAGCCCTATCGTAGGGAATGAGCAGTTCTTC CASSPIVGNEQFF
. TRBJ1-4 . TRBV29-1 TGCAGCGTTGAGGGGGGGACTAATGAAAAACTGTTTTTT CSVEGGTNEKLFF
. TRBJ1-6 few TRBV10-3 TGTGCCATCTCGGCACTGGGGAATTCACCCCTCCACTTT CAISALGNSPLHF
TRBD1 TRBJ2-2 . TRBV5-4 TGTGCCAGCAGCATTGGACCGGGACAGGGATACACCGGGGAGCTGTTTTTT CASSIGPGQGYTGELFF
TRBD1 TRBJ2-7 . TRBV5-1 TGCGCCAGCAGCACGGGACAGGGGGCCGACGAGCAGTACTTC CASSTGQGADEQYF
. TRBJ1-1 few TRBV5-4 TGTGCCAGTCAATCCAGAACGGAAGGGAACACTGAAGCTTTCTTT CASQSRTEGNTEAFF
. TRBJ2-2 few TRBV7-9 TGTGCCAGCAGCTTCGACGGGACCGGGGAGCTGTTTTTT CASSFDGTGELFF
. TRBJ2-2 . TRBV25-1 TGTGCCAGCAGTGAACTAGACAGGCTGGACGGGGAGCTGTTTTTT CASSELDRLDGELFF
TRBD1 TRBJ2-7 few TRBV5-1 TGCGCCAGCAGCCCGGACAGGTACGAGCAGTACTTC CASSPDRYEQYF
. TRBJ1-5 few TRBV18 TGTGCCAGCTCACCAGAGGCAGGCAATCAGCCCCAGCATTTT CASSPEAGNQPQHF
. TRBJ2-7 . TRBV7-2 TGTGCCAGCTCGGGGGCCCGTACGAAGCAGTACTTC CASSGARTKQYF
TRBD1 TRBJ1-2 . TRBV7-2 TGTGCCAGCAGATCGACAGGGGGTGGCTACACCTTC CASRSTGGGYTF
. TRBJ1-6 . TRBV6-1 TGTGCCAGCAGTAAAGTCGCCGATTCAAGGGGAAATTCACCCCTCCACTTT CASSKVADSRGNSPLHF
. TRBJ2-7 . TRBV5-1 TGCGCCAGCAGCTTGGAAACAGCCTACGAGCAGTACTTC CASSLETAYEQYF
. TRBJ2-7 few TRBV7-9 TGTGCCAGCAGCTTTTCTGGGGGGGCGAGCTCCTACGAGCAGTACTTC CASSFSGGASSYEQYF
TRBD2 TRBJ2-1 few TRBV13 TGTGCCAGCAGCCCCGAGGAAGCTAGCGGGACAGACAATGAGCAGTTCTTC CASSPEEASGTDNEQFF
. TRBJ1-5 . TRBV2 TGTGCCAGCACCCGAAGGGGCAATCAGCCCCAGCATTTT CASTRRGNQPQHF
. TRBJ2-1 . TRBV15 TGTGCCACCACCCCTGACTACTCCTCTTACAATGAGCAGTTCTTC CATTPDYSSYNEQFF
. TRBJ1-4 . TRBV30 TGTGCCTGGAGTTTGAACGAAAAACTGTTTTTT CAWSLNEKLFF
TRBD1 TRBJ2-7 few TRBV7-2 TGTGCCAGCAGCCAGACAGGGGGCGAAGGCGAGCAGTACTTC CASSQTGGEGEQYF
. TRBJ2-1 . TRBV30 TGTGCCTGGGCCGGGCGCGGCGATGAGCAGTTCTTC CAWAGRGDEQFF
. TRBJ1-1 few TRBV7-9 TGTGCCAGCAGCCGGGACTACGGGATCTCTGAAGCTTTCTTT CASSRDYGISEAFF
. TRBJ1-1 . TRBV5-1 TGCGCCAGCAGCTTGGCCCCGACAGGCTCGAACACTGAAGCTTTCTTT CASSLAPTGSNTEAFF
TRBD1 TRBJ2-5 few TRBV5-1 TGCGCCAGCCGGACAGGGGATTTTCAAGAGACCCAGTACTTC CASRTGDFQETQYF
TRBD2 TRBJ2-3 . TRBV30 TGTGCCTGGAGTGTACGAGCGGGGGCAGATACGCAGTATTTT CAWSVRAGADTQYF
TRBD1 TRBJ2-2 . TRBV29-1 TGCGGAGGACAGGGTTTTGGGGACACCGGGGAGCTGTTTTTT CGGQGFGDTGELFF